These 14 T cell receptor beta chains share one sample of origin, sequenced in a study of blood T cells in healthy people across ages. Through a sample-barcoded 5' primer and a J-beta primer mix, a second PCR was run for roughly 6 to 12 cycles. TCRdb processed the 5' RACE reads anew with MiXCR; each CDR3 protein has one entry. This table holds around 870,000 distinct CDR3 sequences, 29% found once. The sample was blood. The receptors shown here come from a woman of 80 years or more in good health.

This clonotype was seen only a few times. The chain carries TRBV5-1 and TRBJ2-1; the D gene could be TRBD1 or TRBD2 (6 bases each). This CDR3 has 14 residues. Germline CDR1 reads SGHRS; CDR2 reads YFSETQ. V lost 4 bases to trimming and J lost 6 bases, with 14 bases between them. The CDR3 loop reads CASSQQGGGNEQFF. CDR3 bases: TGCGCCAGCAGCCAACAGGGAGGTGGCAATGAGCAGTTCTTC.

This clonotype was counted a few times. V is TRBV7-9 and J is TRBJ1-4; D unclear. Trimming took 1 base from V and 6 from J, leaving 9 bases between them. Germline CDR1 reads SEHNR; CDR2 reads FQNEAQ (reference sequence). The CDR3 contains 14 residues. This CDR3 is CASSLVSRDEKLFF. The CDR3 DNA reads TGTGCCAGCAGCTTAGTGTCTAGGGATGAAAAACTGTTTTTT.

Concerning this clonotype itself: A read error may explain this, as a much larger clone is one base away. The chain carries TRBV9 and TRBJ2-3; possible D gene TRBD2, 5 bases. The length of the CDR3 is 16 residues. Between the trimmed V and J ends, which lost 0 bases and 3 bases, there was a span of 14 bases. Germline CDR1 SGDLS, CDR2 YYNGEE. This CDR3 is CASSVEDGRRTDTQYF. CDR3 nucleotide sequence: TGTGCCAGCAGCGTAGAGGACGGCCGGAGGACAGATACGCAGTATTTT.

This clonotype has at least ten counts. J is TRBJ2-1 and V is TRBV3-1, with 9 positions matching TRBD1. There are 15 residues in the CDR3. V shed 4 bases and J 12 bases; nucleotides not matched to a gene: 13. Germline lookup yields CDR1 LGHDT and CDR2 YNNKEL (reference sequence). This CDR3 is CASSRSGTADRGQFF. CDR3 coding DNA: TGTGCCAGCAGCCGTTCCGGGACAGCGGACAGGGGGCAGTTCTTC.

To note about this clonotype: Germline is not matched at one junction end, which may reflect a read error. The chain employs TRBV6-5 and TRBJ1-1; D not certain. The CDR3 sequence is 15 residues long. In germline, CDR1 is MNHEY, CDR2 SVGAGI. Here the CDR3 DNA reads TGTACCAGCAGTTACTCGATCGGCCAGAACACTGAAGCTTTCTTT. Translated: CTSSYSIGQNTEAFF.

This clonotype was counted ten times or more. The chain joins TRBV5-1 to TRBJ2-1; TRBD2 matches 8 bases. Germline V gene sequence: CDR1 SGHRS, CDR2 YFSETQ. The V segment lost 0 bases and the J segment 8 bases; nucleotides outside the gene matches: 7. This CDR3 contains 15 residues. The DNA for the CDR3 is TGCGCCAGCAGCTTGGTTGGGACTAGTATCGATGAGCAGTTCTTC. Translated, it gives CASSLVGTSIDEQFF.

This clonotype has at least ten counts. This chain connects TRBV6-5 to TRBJ2-7; the match to TRBD2 covers 12 bases. V lost 6 bases to trimming and J lost 3 bases; unmatched junction nucleotides: 3. The length of the CDR3 is 14 residues. Germline V lookup: CDR1 MNHEY, CDR2 SVGAGI. The CDR3 region has the DNA TGTGCCAGCAGCCAACTAGCGGGGGGCTACGAGCAGTACTTC. It specifies CASSQLAGGYEQYF.

This clonotype appeared many times. The rearrangement links TRBV5-1 to TRBJ2-1; 8 bases fit TRBD2. V shed 3 bases, J shed 3 bases, and the junction held 14 bases outside the gene matches. The CDR3 is 18 amino acids. Germline CDR1 reads SGHRS; CDR2 reads YFSETQ. The CDR3 DNA sequence: TGCGCCAGCAGCTCCGACGGCGGCGGGGGGCCGGGCTACAATGAGCAGTTCTTC. This gives the protein CASSSDGGGGPGYNEQFF.

Notes on this clonotype: This may be a read error, as it is one base from a much larger clone. CDR3 bases: TGCAGTGCCCTCACTAGTCCGGGGGGGAATGAGCAGTACTTC. Its translation is CSALTSPGGNEQYF. The rearrangement uses TRBV20-1 and TRBJ2-5, with 8 bases that match TRBD2. Unmatched junction bases numbered 17, after V lost 6 bases and J lost 11 bases. This CDR3 is 14 amino acids long. The germline CDR1 and CDR2 sequences are DFQATT and SNEGSKA (reference sequence).

J is TRBJ2-7 and V is TRBV5-1; D is tentatively TRBD1 or TRBD2 (5 bases each). The germline V and J ends were trimmed by 4 bases and 3 bases, with 11 bases remaining between them. The germline CDR1 and CDR2 sequences are SGHRS and YFSETQ. This CDR3 is 13 amino acids long. CDR3 amino acids: CASSRDQGYEQYF. The CDR3, as DNA: TGCGCCAGCAGCCGGGACCAGGGCTACGAGCAGTACTTC. The full variable domain, completed using reference TRBV5-1 and TRBJ2-7, is KAGVTQTPRYLIKTRGQQVTLSCSPISGHRSVSWYQQTPGQGLQFLFEYFSETQRNKGNFPGRFSGRQFSNSRSEMNVSTLELGDSALYLCASSRDQGYEQYFGPGTRLTVT.

This chain uses TRBV5-6 with TRBJ1-2, with unresolved D. V was pared by 5 bases and J by 7 bases, with 18 bases between. The CDR3 is made up of 14 amino acids. Germline CDR1 and CDR2: SGHDT and YYEEEE. CDR3 nucleotides: TGTGCCAGCAGGATTAGTTTGGTTTTCTCTGGCTACACCTTC. Translated, it gives CASRISLVFSGYTF.

This clonotype was seen repeatedly, ten times or more. This sequence joins TRBV14 and TRBJ2-1; no reliable D call. V lost 4 bases to trimming and J lost 3 bases, with 7 bases between them. Germline CDR1 is SGHDN and CDR2 is FVKESK. There are 13 residues in the CDR3. The CDR3 spells CASSREVYNEQFF. CDR3 nucleotide sequence: TGTGCCAGCAGCCGAGAGGTCTACAATGAGCAGTTCTTC.

V gene TRBV7-9 combines with J gene TRBJ2-5, with TRBD2 as a possible D gene (6 bases). CDR3 size: 15 residues. Germline values: CDR1 SEHNR, CDR2 FQNEAQ (reference sequence). V lost 4 bases to trimming and J lost 4 bases, with 16 bases between them. For the CDR3, the DNA is TGTGCCAGCAGCTCGGGGGACGCCGGGGGAGAGACCCAGTACTTC. Residues: CASSSGDAGGETQYF. Variable domain in full (rest from reference TRBV7-9 and TRBJ2-5): DTGVSQNPRHKITKRGQNVTFRCDPISEHNRLYWYRQTLGQGPEFLTYFQNEAQLEKSRLLSDRFSAERPKGSFSTLEIQRTEQGDSAMYLCASSSGDAGGETQYFGPGTRLLVL.

The rearrangement joins TRBV20-1 to TRBJ2-3, with 8 bases fitting TRBD1. V shed 3 bases and J 3 bases; nucleotides not matched to a gene: 17. Germline CDR1 reads DFQATT; CDR2 reads SNEGSKA (reference sequence). The CDR3 totals 18 residues. Here the CDR3 reads CSASGAAGGGTGTDTQYF. CDR3 nucleotide sequence: TGCAGTGCTAGTGGGGCGGCAGGGGGCGGCACGGGGACAGATACGCAGTATTTT.